This record looks at one TCR beta chain sequence and its context. Its antigen is unknown. The data were produced by immunoSEQ multiplex PCR, yet TCRdb's version contains in-frame clones alone and is incomplete. The table shows around 430,000 clones, with more than 75% occurring only once. The study drew its donors from healthy HIV-negative adults without recent acute infections or vaccinations. This sample stems from a study of shared clonotypes between healthy human individuals. General study results and limits: Tissue TCR repertoires likely differ from these blood-only repertoires.

In germline, CDR1 is ENHRY, CDR2 SYGVKD. The CDR3 is made up of 13 amino acids. V lost 4 bases, J lost 7 bases, and 7 bases stayed unmatched. This chain connects TRBV10-3 to TRBJ2-7; 7 bases match TRBD1. The sample was PBMCs. The sequence was collected from a middle-aged woman in good health. Some clones in this sample may be carry-over from other donors' samples. The CDR3: CAISGDRSREQYF. CDR3 DNA sequence: TGTGCCATCAGTGGGGACAGAAGTCGGGAGCAGTACTTC.